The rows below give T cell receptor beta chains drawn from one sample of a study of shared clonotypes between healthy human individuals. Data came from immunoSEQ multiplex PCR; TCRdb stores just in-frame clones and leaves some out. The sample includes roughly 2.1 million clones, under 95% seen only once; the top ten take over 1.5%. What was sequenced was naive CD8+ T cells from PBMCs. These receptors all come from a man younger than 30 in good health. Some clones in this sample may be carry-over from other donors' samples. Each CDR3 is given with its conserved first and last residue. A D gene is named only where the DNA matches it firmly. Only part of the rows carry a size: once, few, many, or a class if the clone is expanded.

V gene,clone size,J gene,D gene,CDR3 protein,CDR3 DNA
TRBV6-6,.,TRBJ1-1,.,CASSYSGGPEAFF,TGTGCCAGCAGTTACTCGGGGGGGCCTGAAGCTTTCTTT
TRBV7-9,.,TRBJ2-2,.,CASSPLRGGLTGELFF,TGTGCCAGCAGCCCCCTCCGAGGGGGACTCACCGGGGAGCTGTTTTTT
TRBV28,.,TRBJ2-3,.,CASRQMDMADTQYF,TGTGCCAGCAGGCAAATGGACATGGCAGATACGCAGTATTTT
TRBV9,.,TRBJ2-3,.,CASSAIQADTQYF,TGTGCCAGCAGCGCGATCCAGGCAGATACGCAGTATTTT
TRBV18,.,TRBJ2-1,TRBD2,CASSPAASGTYNEQFF,TGTGCCAGCTCACCCGCCGCTAGCGGGACCTACAATGAGCAGTTCTTC
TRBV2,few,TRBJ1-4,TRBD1,CASTGTANEKLFF,TGTGCCAGCACCGGGACAGCTAATGAAAAACTGTTTTTT
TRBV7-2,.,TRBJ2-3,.,CASSLRSYGTDTQYF,TGTGCCAGCAGCCTCAGGAGTTACGGCACAGATACGCAGTATTTT
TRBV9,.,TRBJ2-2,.,CASSNNPTVPNTGELFF,TGTGCCAGCAGTAACAATCCGACAGTACCTAACACCGGGGAGCTGTTTTTT
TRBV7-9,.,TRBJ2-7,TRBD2,CASSPRGREYEQYF,TGTGCCAGCAGCCCTCGAGGGAGGGAGTACGAGCAGTACTTC
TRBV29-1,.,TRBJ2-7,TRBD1,CSVADRVYEQYF,TGCAGCGTTGCGGACAGGGTCTACGAGCAGTACTTC
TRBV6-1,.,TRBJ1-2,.,CASSDWTVTNYGYTF,TGTGCCAGCAGTGATTGGACAGTCACTAACTATGGCTACACCTTC
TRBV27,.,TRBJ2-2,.,CASGYRGGRELFF,TGTGCCAGCGGGTACAGGGGGGGCCGGGAGCTGTTTTTT
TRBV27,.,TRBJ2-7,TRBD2,CASSLSSGVIYEQYF,TGTGCCAGCAGTTTGTCTAGCGGGGTAATATACGAGCAGTACTTC
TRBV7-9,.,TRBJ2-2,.,CASSSGGVYANTGELFF,TGTGCCAGCAGCTCTGGGGGAGTGTACGCGAACACCGGGGAGCTGTTTTTT
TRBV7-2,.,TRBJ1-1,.,CASSQALGGTTEAFF,TGTGCCAGCAGCCAGGCCCTTGGGGGGACCACTGAAGCTTTCTTT
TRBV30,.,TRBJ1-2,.,CAWTRGPPSLRYGYTF,TGTGCCTGGACCCGAGGGCCTCCCAGCCTTCGCTATGGCTACACCTTC
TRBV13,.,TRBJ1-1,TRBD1,CASSSRTGGMTEAFF,TGTGCCAGCAGCTCGAGGACAGGGGGTATGACTGAAGCTTTCTTT
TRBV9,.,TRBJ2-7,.,CASSVGGAALYF,TGTGCCAGCAGCGTAGGTGGGGCGGCCCTGTACTTC
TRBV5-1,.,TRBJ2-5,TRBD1,CASSWTGGRETQYF,TGCGCCAGCAGCTGGACAGGGGGCAGGGAGACCCAGTACTTC
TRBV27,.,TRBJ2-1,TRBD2,CASSFKSWGTSGDEQFF,TGTGCCAGCAGTTTTAAGTCGTGGGGGACTAGCGGCGATGAGCAGTTCTTC
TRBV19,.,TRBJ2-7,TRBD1,CASRQDRASEQYF,TGTGCCAGTAGACAGGACAGGGCGTCCGAGCAGTACTTC
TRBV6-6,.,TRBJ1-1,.,CASNAVNTEAFF,TGTGCCAGCAACGCAGTGAACACTGAAGCTTTCTTT
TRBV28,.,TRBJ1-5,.,CASSWQGTANQPQHF,TGTGCCAGCAGTTGGCAGGGGACTGCCAATCAGCCCCAGCATTTT